This entry lists 18 T cell receptor beta chains sequenced from one sample in a study of cytomegalovirus exposure and HLA in healthy donors. Profiled with immunoSEQ multiplex PCR; TCRdb holds only in-frame clones, not every one. Found here are approximately 98,000 clones, about 85% of them singletons; the top ten hold around 2.7%. Sequenced: PBMCs. The receptors come from a woman under 30 in good health and CMV-seronegative.

The chain links TRBV29-1 to TRBJ1-1, with 8 bases identical to TRBD1. This CDR3 has 13 residues. J was trimmed by 1 base and V by 6 bases; bases with no gene match: 4. CDR1 is SQVTM, CDR2 ANQGSEA, per germline. This CDR3 reads CSVTGTGNTEAFF. The CDR3 DNA reads as TGCAGCGTAACCGGGACAGGGAACACTGAAGCTTTCTTT.

The count of this clone is one. The chain is built from TRBV6-1 and TRBJ1-2; no definite D call. Germline loops: CDR1 MNHNS, CDR2 SASEGT. The CDR3 loop spans 12 amino acids. Deletions cut 3 bases from V and 4 bases from J, with 6 bases between. The CDR3 DNA follows: TGTGCCAGCAGTGAGGGGAGCTATGGCTACACCTTC. Amino acid sequence: CASSEGSYGYTF.

The chain joins TRBV7-9 to TRBJ1-6, with 10 bases matching TRBD1. In germline, CDR1 is SEHNR, CDR2 FQNEAQ (reference sequence). The CDR3 is 15 amino acids. Unmatched junction bases numbered 3, after V lost 5 bases and J lost 5 bases. Written as DNA, the CDR3 is TGTGCCAGCAGCGTCGGGACAGGGGATAATTCACCCCTCCACTTT. It is translated as CASSVGTGDNSPLHF.

This clone came up once. Here the CDR3 DNA reads TGTGCCAGCAGCTGGACAGGGAACGGGGAGCTGTTTTTT. Translating it yields CASSWTGNGELFF. This chain connects TRBV6-5 to TRBJ2-2; 8 bases are shared with TRBD1. The germline V gene encodes CDR1 MNHEY and CDR2 SVGAGI. This CDR3 contains 13 residues. The V segment lost 6 bases and the J segment 7 bases; nucleotides outside the gene matches: 4.

This chain joins TRBV12-5 and TRBJ2-7, with D maybe TRBD1 (5 bases). Looked up from germline, CDR1 is LGHNT and CDR2 is FRNRAP. The CDR3 sequence is 11 residues long. V shed 8 bases and J shed 6 bases, with 11 bases lying between them. The CDR3 loop is CASLQGTEQYF. CDR3 nucleotides: TGTGCTAGTCTGCAGGGAACCGAGCAGTACTTC.

With respect to this clone: With a much larger clone just one base away, this may be a read error. J is TRBJ2-3 and V is TRBV6-5, with D possibly TRBD1 on 6 matching bases. Germline CDR1 and CDR2: MNHEY and SVGAGI. V dropped 0 bases and J dropped 4 bases, with 11 bases sitting between them. CDR3 length: 15 residues. CDR3 coding DNA: TGTGCCAGCAGTTACTCTAGCAGGGGTCCAGATACGCAGTATTTT. This gives the protein CASSYSSRGPDTQYF.

This sequence joins TRBV27 and TRBJ2-7, with TRBD1 as a possible D gene (5 bases). This CDR3 is built from 13 residues. Trimming took 5 bases from V and 0 from J, leaving 8 bases between them. In germline, CDR1 is MNHEY, CDR2 SMNVEV (reference sequence). The CDR3 region has the DNA TGTGCCAGCAGTCCCGGACACTCCTACGAGCAGTACTTC. Protein: CASSPGHSYEQYF.

This clone was detected only once. The J gene is TRBJ2-7, the V gene TRBV9; perhaps TRBD2 as D (5 bases). The CDR3 is 15 amino acids. The V end lost 4 bases, the J end lost 6 bases, and 20 bases lay between the germline ends. CDR1 is SGDLS and CDR2 is YYNGEE in the germline V gene. Written as DNA, the CDR3 is TGTGCCAGCAGCCCCTCGTCTAGCCCGTCCCCCGAGCAGTACTTC. This gives the protein CASSPSSSPSPEQYF.

This clone showed up just once. This chain uses TRBV6-1 with TRBJ1-1; possibly TRBD1 for D (6 bases). The CDR3 is made up of 15 amino acids. V was clipped by 4 bases and J by 4 bases, with 16 bases between them. The germline gives CDR1 MNHNS, CDR2 SASEGT. This chain's CDR3 is CASSAPRAGATEAFF. DNA for the CDR3: TGTGCCAGCAGTGCCCCCCGGGCAGGGGCCACTGAAGCTTTCTTT.

This chain connects TRBV10-3 to TRBJ2-3, with D possibly TRBD2 on 5 matching bases. The CDR3 extends over 14 amino acids. Trimming left V 7 bases short and J 0 bases short, with 11 bases between. CDR1 ENHRY and CDR2 SYGVKD come from the germline V gene. CDR3 nucleotide sequence: TGTGCCATCAAGAGGGAGATAAGCACAGATACGCAGTATTTT. Protein sequence: CAIKREISTDTQYF.

V is TRBV13 and J is TRBJ2-3; 8 bases agree with TRBD1. The CDR3 covers 15 residues. The germline gives CDR1 PRHDT, CDR2 FYEKMQ (reference sequence). Trimming at V came to 1 base and at J to 8 bases, leaving 8 bases not matched to a gene. Written as DNA, the CDR3 is TGTGCCAGCAGCTTAGCCGACAGGGGTCAGAGTACGCAGTATTTT. It is translated as CASSLADRGQSTQYF.

The chain has TRBV4-1 and TRBJ2-5, with a possible D match to TRBD1 (6 bases). The length of the CDR3 is 15 residues. Germline CDR1 reads MGHRA; CDR2 reads YSYEKL. The V and J ends lost 3 bases and 3 bases respectively, with 14 bases between them. The CDR3 DNA reads TGCGCCAGCAGCCACAGGACAGAAAGGAAAGAGACCCAGTACTTC. It encodes CASSHRTERKETQYF.

This clone was recorded a few times. The rearrangement joins TRBV7-3 to TRBJ1-2; D is unclear. Germline CDR1 SGHTA, CDR2 FQGTGA. The length of the CDR3 is 14 residues. Trimming took 5 bases from V and 8 from J, leaving 18 bases between them. In DNA, the CDR3 is TGTGCCAGCAGCCCCTTGCCCGGGGTTGGGGGCTACACCTTC. Protein sequence: CASSPLPGVGGYTF.

This clone was counted between two and nine times. The chain recombines TRBV2 with TRBJ1-1; D gene ambiguous. Germline-derived CDR1 and CDR2 are SNHLY and FYNNEI. CDR3 size: 13 residues. V was trimmed by 4 bases and J by 1 base, leaving 7 bases between them. CDR3 residues: CASSGQRNTEAFF. The CDR3 DNA sequence: TGTGCCAGCAGTGGGCAACGGAACACTGAAGCTTTCTTT.

This chain links TRBV10-3 with TRBJ1-2; weak D call: TRBD1 (6 bases). Between the trimmed V and J ends, which lost 4 bases and 3 bases, there was a span of 9 bases. Per germline, CDR1 ENHRY and CDR2 SYGVKD. This CDR3 region has 13 residues. The CDR3 is CAISGRTDYGYTF. In nucleotides, the CDR3 is TGTGCCATCAGTGGGAGGACAGACTATGGCTACACCTTC.

This clone came up once. The rearrangement joins TRBV11-2 to TRBJ2-7, with D possibly being TRBD2 (7 bases). This CDR3 is built from 17 residues. V gave up 5 bases and J gave up 3 bases, with 23 bases separating them. Per the germline V gene, CDR1 is SGHAT and CDR2 is FQNNGV. The CDR3 DNA follows: TGTGCCAGCAGCCAGGGAGGGGAGGGGGGGCCGTACTACGAGCAGTACTTC. Its protein is CASSQGGEGGPYYEQYF.

In this sample, this clone turned up a few times. The chain links TRBV30 to TRBJ1-1; possibly TRBD1 for D (6 bases). V lost 3 bases, J lost 4 bases, and 12 bases lay in between. CDR1 GTSNPN and CDR2 SVGIG come from the germline V gene (reference sequence). There are 13 residues in the CDR3. This chain's CDR3 is CAWRRTGITEAFF. The CDR3, as DNA: TGTGCCTGGAGACGTACAGGGATCACTGAAGCTTTCTTT.

V usage is TRBV5-8 and J usage is TRBJ1-3; 9 bases align to TRBD1. CDR1 SGHTS and CDR2 YDEGEE come from the germline V gene. V trimming: 4 bases; J trimming: 6 bases; junction bases outside the gene matches: 5. This CDR3 comprises 14 residues. CDR3 bases: TGTGCCAGCAGCCCCGGACAGGGGACAAACACCATATATTTT. Protein product: CASSPGQGTNTIYF. Full variable domain (missing parts from reference TRBV5-8 and TRBJ1-3): EAGVTQSPTHLIKTRGQQATLRCSPISGHTSVYWYQQALGLGLQFLLWYDEGEERNRGNFPPRFSGRQFPNYSSELNVNALELEDSALYLCASSPGQGTNTIYFGEGSWLTVV.